A single sample gave rise to the 12 T cell receptor beta chains below, sequenced in a study of PD-1 and CTLA-4 blockade in melanoma. Assay used: immunoSEQ multiplex PCR; TCRdb lists only in-frame clones, some missing. The sample includes about 28,000 clones, more than 85% of them seen just once. The source was CD8+ T cells from peripheral blood, collected from a patient given anti-PD-1 treatment. The origin of the receptors is a human donor with melanoma.

The gene calls are TRBV29-1 and TRBJ2-2, with 8 bases that match TRBD1. V was pared by 7 bases and J by 0 bases, with 1 base of the junction left unmatched. The germline CDR1 and CDR2 sequences are SQVTM and ANQGSEA. The CDR3 extends over 13 amino acids. CDR3 region: CSATGANTGELFF. The CDR3 nucleotides read TGCAGCGCGACAGGGGCGAACACCGGGGAGCTGTTTTTT.

This clone is deemed medium-sized. This rearrangement joins TRBV24-1 to TRBJ2-1, with 10 bases identical to TRBD1. The V gene end was trimmed by 8 bases and the J gene end by 6 bases; junction bases not matched to a gene: 12. CDR1 and CDR2 (germline): KGHDR, SFDVKD. The CDR3 has 16 residues. In nucleotides, the CDR3 is TGTGCCACCATGACAGGGGGCGTCCCCCGGCTCAATGAGCAGTTCTTC. Protein: CATMTGGVPRLNEQFF.

The rearrangement uses TRBV7-2 and TRBJ2-7; D could derive from TRBD1 or TRBD2 (5 bases each). This CDR3 has 14 residues. V lost 1 base and J 0 bases, leaving 7 bases between the germline ends. Looked up from germline, CDR1 is SGHTA and CDR2 is FQGNSA. The CDR3 coding sequence is TGTGCCAGCAGCTTAGATGGGGGCTCCTACGAGCAGTACTTC. This encodes CASSLDGGSYEQYF.

This chain connects TRBV5-5 to TRBJ1-1; D remains unclear. The CDR3 covers 16 residues. V was cut by 0 bases and J by 1 base, with 13 bases left in between. Germline V gives CDR1 SGHKS, CDR2 YYEKEE (reference sequence). The CDR3 region is CASSLGSYGQNTEAFF. DNA of the CDR3: TGTGCCAGCAGCTTGGGGTCCTACGGGCAGAACACTGAAGCTTTCTTT.

The genes are TRBV5-8 and TRBJ2-7; a weak D match, TRBD1 (5 bases). Germline CDR1 is SGHTS and CDR2 is YDEGEE. Trimming shortened V by 5 bases and J by 4 bases, and 10 bases separated the two germline ends. The CDR3 consists of 12 residues. CDR3 bases: TGTGCCAGCAGTACCCAGGGTTACGAGCAGTACTTC. Translation: CASSTQGYEQYF.

The sample holds one count of this clone. J is TRBJ1-1 and V is TRBV6-2 or TRBV6-3; D is uncertain. V gave up 2 bases and J gave up 5 bases, with 9 bases separating them. From germline, CDR1 is MNHEY and CDR2 SVGEGT. This CDR3 comprises 13 residues. CDR3 DNA sequence: TGTGCCAGCAGTTACCCGGGGATAACTGAAGCTTTCTTT. Translated, it gives CASSYPGITEAFF.

The V and J genes are TRBV28 and TRBJ2-1; TRBD1 matches at 9 bases. The CDR3 consists of 15 residues. The trim removed 7 bases at V and 1 base at J, leaving 5 bases unmatched. Germline CDR1 is MDHEN and CDR2 is SYDVKM. The CDR3 loop is CASTKQGASYNEQFF. CDR3 coding DNA: TGTGCCAGCACTAAACAGGGGGCATCCTACAATGAGCAGTTCTTC.

The rearrangement uses TRBV18 and TRBJ2-3, with D possibly TRBD2 on 5 matching bases. This CDR3 is 15 amino acids long. V gave up 5 bases and J gave up 0 bases, with 12 bases separating them. Looked up from germline, CDR1 is KGHSH and CDR2 is LQKENI. Written as DNA, the CDR3 is TGTGCCAGCTCAGAGGGTCCGTATAGCACAGATACGCAGTATTTT. It codes for CASSEGPYSTDTQYF.

The chain carries TRBV5-1 and TRBJ2-1; the match to TRBD1 covers 7 bases. Trimming removed 4 bases from V and 4 bases from J; junction bases left unmatched: 8. The length of the CDR3 is 15 residues. Per the germline V gene, CDR1 is SGHRS and CDR2 is YFSETQ. The CDR3 reads CASSGGQRTYNEQFF. DNA for the CDR3: TGCGCCAGCAGCGGGGGACAGCGAACTTACAATGAGCAGTTCTTC.

This clone was detected only once. The gene calls are TRBV6-5 and TRBJ1-2, with D hard to call. Trimming pared 10 bases from V and 4 bases from J, leaving 16 bases between. The germline CDR1 and CDR2 sequences are MNHEY and SVGAGI. This CDR3 contains 13 residues. The CDR3 DNA sequence: TGTGCCACCTCCCCAGGCGCGGGCTATGGCTACACCTTC. Encoded protein: CATSPGAGYGYTF.

Only a few counts were recorded for this clone. The chain is built from TRBV28 and TRBJ2-1; 8 bases map to TRBD1. V shed 5 bases, J shed 2 bases, and the junction held 5 bases outside the gene matches. CDR1 is MDHEN, CDR2 SYDVKM, per germline. The CDR3 runs to 15 residues. The DNA of the CDR3 is TGTGCCAGCAGTGTGACAGGGGACCCCTACAATGAGCAGTTCTTC. Translation gives CASSVTGDPYNEQFF.

The chain has TRBV29-1 and TRBJ2-7, with TRBD2 matching over 10 bases. The CDR3 is 12 amino acids. The V segment lost 6 bases and the J segment 3 bases; nucleotides outside the gene matches: 2. Germline lookup yields CDR1 SQVTM and CDR2 ANQGSEA. The CDR3 DNA reads TGCAGCGTCCGGACTAGCGGCTACGAGCAGTACTTC. Protein: CSVRTSGYEQYF.